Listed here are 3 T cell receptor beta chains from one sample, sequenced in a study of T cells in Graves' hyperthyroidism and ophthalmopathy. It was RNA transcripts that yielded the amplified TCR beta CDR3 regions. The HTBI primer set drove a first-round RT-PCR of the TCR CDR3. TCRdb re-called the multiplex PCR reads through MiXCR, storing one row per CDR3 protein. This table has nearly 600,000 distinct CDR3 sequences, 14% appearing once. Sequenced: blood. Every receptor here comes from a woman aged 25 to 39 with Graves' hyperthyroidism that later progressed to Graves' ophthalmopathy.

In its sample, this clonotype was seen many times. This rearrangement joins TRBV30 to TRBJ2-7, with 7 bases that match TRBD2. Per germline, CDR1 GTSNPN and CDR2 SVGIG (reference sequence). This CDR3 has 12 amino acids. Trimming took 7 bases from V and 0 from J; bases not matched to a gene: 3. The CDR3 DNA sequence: TGTGCCTTAAGCGGGGTCTCCTACGAGCAGTACTTC. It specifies CALSGVSYEQYF.

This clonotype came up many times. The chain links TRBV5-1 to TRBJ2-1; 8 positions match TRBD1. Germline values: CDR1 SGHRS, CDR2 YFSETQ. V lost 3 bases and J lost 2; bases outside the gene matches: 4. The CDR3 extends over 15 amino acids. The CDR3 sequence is CASSYGTGPYNEQFF. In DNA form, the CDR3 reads TGCGCCAGCAGCTATGGGACAGGCCCCTACAATGAGCAGTTCTTC.

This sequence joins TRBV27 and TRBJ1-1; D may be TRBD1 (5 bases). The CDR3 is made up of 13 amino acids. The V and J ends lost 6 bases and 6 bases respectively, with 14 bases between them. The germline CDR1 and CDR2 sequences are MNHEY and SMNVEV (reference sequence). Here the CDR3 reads CASRGGGVSEAFF. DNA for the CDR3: TGTGCCAGCAGGGGGGGAGGGGTATCTGAAGCTTTCTTT.